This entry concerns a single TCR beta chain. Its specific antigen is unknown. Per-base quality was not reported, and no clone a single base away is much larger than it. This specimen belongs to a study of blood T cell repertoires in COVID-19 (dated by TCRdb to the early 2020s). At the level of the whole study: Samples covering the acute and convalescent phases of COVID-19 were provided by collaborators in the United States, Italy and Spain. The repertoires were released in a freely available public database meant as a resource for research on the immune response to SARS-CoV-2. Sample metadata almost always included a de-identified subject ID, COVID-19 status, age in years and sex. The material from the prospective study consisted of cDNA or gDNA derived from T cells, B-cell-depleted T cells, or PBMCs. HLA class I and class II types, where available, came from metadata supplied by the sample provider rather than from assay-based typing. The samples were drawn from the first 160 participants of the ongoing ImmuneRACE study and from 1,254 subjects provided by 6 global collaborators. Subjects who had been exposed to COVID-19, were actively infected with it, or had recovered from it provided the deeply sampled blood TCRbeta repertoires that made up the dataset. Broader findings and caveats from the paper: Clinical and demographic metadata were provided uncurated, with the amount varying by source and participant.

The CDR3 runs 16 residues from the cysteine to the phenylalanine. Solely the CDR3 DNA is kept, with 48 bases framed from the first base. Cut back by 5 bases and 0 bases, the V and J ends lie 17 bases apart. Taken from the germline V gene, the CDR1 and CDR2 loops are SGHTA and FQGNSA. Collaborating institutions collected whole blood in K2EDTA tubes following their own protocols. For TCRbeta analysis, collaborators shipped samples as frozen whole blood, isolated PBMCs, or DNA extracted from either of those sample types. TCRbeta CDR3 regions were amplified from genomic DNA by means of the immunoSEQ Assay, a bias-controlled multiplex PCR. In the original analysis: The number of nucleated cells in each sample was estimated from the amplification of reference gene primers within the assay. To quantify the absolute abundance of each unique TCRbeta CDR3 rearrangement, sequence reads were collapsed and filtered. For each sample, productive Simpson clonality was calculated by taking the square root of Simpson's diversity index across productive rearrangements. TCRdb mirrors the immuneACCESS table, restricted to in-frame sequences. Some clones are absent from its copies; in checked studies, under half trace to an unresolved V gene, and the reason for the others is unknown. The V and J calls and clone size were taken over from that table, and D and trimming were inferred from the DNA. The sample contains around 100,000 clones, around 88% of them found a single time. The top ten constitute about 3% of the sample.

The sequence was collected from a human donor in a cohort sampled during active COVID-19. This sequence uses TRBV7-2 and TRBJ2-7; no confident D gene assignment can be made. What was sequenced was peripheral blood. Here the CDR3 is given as CASSLNTPRLSYEQYF. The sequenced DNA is TGTGCCAGCAGCCTCAATACCCCGCGGCTCTCCTACGAGCAGTACTTC.